This T cell receptor (beta chain) was captured in a study of monozygotic twins with inflammatory bowel disease. TCRalpha and TCRbeta cDNA was put through two nested PCRs of approximately 17 and 9 cycles. No DNA is given; TCRdb re-called the 5' RACE reads and lists each CDR3 protein once. The repertoire table contains around 380,000 distinct CDR3 sequences. This CDR3 is 14 amino acids long. Germline CDR1 reads MNHEY; CDR2 reads SVGEGT. The chain links TRBV6-2 or TRBV6-3 to TRBJ2-1; the D gene TCRdb calls, TRBD1, cannot be checked with no DNA. This receptor was obtained from a human donor with ulcerative colitis or Crohn's disease, or a healthy co-twin of an affected twin (not recorded which). The sample comprised blood. CDR3 loop: CAISGPGSYNEQFF.